The source of this T cell receptor (beta chain) is a study of T-cell reconstitution after alpha-beta-depleted transplantation in children. V gave up 0 bases and J gave up 0 bases, with 16 bases separating them. The CDR3 is 17 residues long. Germline V gene data show CDR1 as DFQATT and CDR2 as SNEGSKA (reference sequence). This clonotype was recorded a few times. Preparing the TCRbeta library involved the use of unique molecular identifiers. MiXCR, applied by TCRdb to the PCR reads, yields one record per CDR3 protein. Among more than 550,000 distinct CDR3 sequences listed, about 10% were seen once. Sequenced here: PBMCs from the stem cell graft donor, sampled from the stem cell graft. The receptor comes from a human donor who donated a stem cell graft to a child with acute myeloid leukemia. This sequence joins TRBV20-1 and TRBJ2-3, with a weak D call TRBD2 (6 bases). The CDR3 sequence: CSARDPWTGASTDTQYF. The CDR3 DNA reads TGCAGTGCTAGAGATCCTTGGACGGGAGCGAGCACAGATACGCAGTATTTT.